This T cell receptor (beta chain) was sequenced in a study of T cell responses to AZD1222 COVID-19 vaccine. TCRdb's copy holds only in-frame clones and misses some; the assay was immunoSEQ multiplex PCR. This table holds over 85,000 clones, roughly 90% found once. Findings and limits, study-wide: Unmutated variant regions are reportedly the target of nearly half of TCRs that are spike-specific. Donors were mostly white British, more females; clonal diversity possibly underestimated.

As for this clone: Its specificity is unknown.

Trimming shortened V by 3 bases and J by 6 bases, and 9 bases separated the two germline ends. The CDR3 is 13 residues long. Germline CDR1 is LNHDA and CDR2 is SQIVND (reference sequence). The TCR originated in an adult in good health. The rearrangement uses TRBV19 and TRBJ1-5; weak D call: TRBD1 (5 bases). This specimen was peripheral blood, taken on day 0 of AZD1222 vaccination. CDR3 sequence: CASSMVGGQPQHF. As DNA, the CDR3 is TGTGCCAGTAGTATGGTGGGGGGTCAGCCCCAGCATTTT. The variable domain in full, with the rest retrieved from reference TRBV19 and TRBJ1-5, is DGGITQSPKYLFRKEGQNVTLSCEQNLNHDAMYWYRQDPGQGLRLIYYSQIVNDFQKGDIAEGYSVSREKKESFPLTVTSAQKNPTAFYLCASSMVGGQPQHFGDGTRLSIL.